This T cell receptor beta chain was sequenced for a study of T cell repertoires in cytomegalovirus infection. Study background: It was the public TCR beta signatures that indicated both CMV infection and matching HLA type.

Germline lookup yields CDR1 DFQATT and CDR2 SNEGSKA (reference sequence). CDR3 size: 13 residues. Trimming shortened V by 3 bases and J by 0 bases, and 8 bases separated the two germline ends. TCRdb re-analysed the reads in MiXCR, keeping a single row per CDR3 protein. Among 450,000 to 650,000 distinct CDR3 sequences listed, under 45% were seen once. Notes on this clonotype: No antigen is known for it.

Study-level findings and limits: Based on cumulative public TCR beta family frequency, carriers of CMV plus the relevant HLA were identified. HLA-C-restricted TCR beta clonotypes specific for CMV led the ex vivo response.

The sequence derives from a human donor in good health (CMV status not recorded). Some clones in this sample may be carry-over from other donors' samples. The input for sequencing was cultured PBMCs, taken from culture after CMV antigen stimulation. V gene TRBV20-1 combines with J gene TRBJ1-2; possible D gene TRBD1, 5 bases. CDR3 sequence: CSARGVANYGYTF. Written as DNA, the CDR3 is TGCAGTGCTAGGGGGGTAGCTAACTATGGCTACACCTTC.